The 19 T cell receptor beta chains listed next were all sequenced from one sample in a study of blood T cells in healthy people across ages (dated by TCRdb to the mid-2010s). The method behind the library was 5' RACE. Sequencing instrument: Illumina HiSeq 2500. The second PCR ran for roughly 6 to 11 cycles and used a J-beta primer mix along with a sample-barcoded 5' primer. TCRdb cleaned the public reads at Q25 with fastp, built clones with MiXCR and kept in-frame beta chains. Merged by CDR3 protein, the rows form single entries marked with the most common genes and DNA. The sample table shows more than 650,000 distinct CDR3 sequences, and roughly 20% are seen once. The ten largest clones capture 22% of the sample. Input material: blood. All receptors derive from a man between 70 and 80 years old in good health.

V and J are TRBV2 and TRBJ1-2; a possible D gene is TRBD1 (6 bases). This CDR3 is 15 amino acids long. V lost 7 bases to trimming and J lost 6 bases, with 21 bases between them. Per the germline V gene, CDR1 is SNHLY and CDR2 is FYNNEI. The CDR3 bases are TGTGCCAGCACGCCGATTATCGCACAGGGAGATGGCTACACCTTC. Its translation: CASTPIIAQGDGYTF.

This clonotype was observed a handful of times. The CDR3 end shows no conserved phenylalanine or tryptophan, and so a read error is likely. The chain carries TRBV6-5 and TRBJ1-2; D remains ambiguous. The germline gives CDR1 MNHEY, CDR2 SVGAGI. The CDR3 is 12 residues long. V was shortened by 10 bases and J by 3 bases, with 12 bases between the two germline ends. The CDR3 here is CANTTRDYGYTL. The CDR3 coding sequence is TGTGCCAACACTACACGGGACTATGGCTACACCCTC.

This clonotype was seen a few times. The chain carries TRBV29-1 and TRBJ2-1; 7 bases align to TRBD2. This CDR3 has 13 amino acids. The germline V gene has CDR1 SQVTM and CDR2 ANQGSEA. The CDR3 is CGLITGGSNEQFF. The CDR3 coding sequence is TGCGGCCTCATCACGGGGGGTAGCAATGAGCAGTTCTTC.

This clonotype was seen a few times. This chain uses TRBV5-1 with TRBJ1-2, with 10 bases aligning to TRBD1. V was clipped by 4 bases and J by 8 bases; unmatched bases: 8. There are 14 residues in the CDR3. CDR1 SGHRS and CDR2 YFSETQ come from the germline V gene. CDR3 nucleotides: TGCGCCAGCAGCCCGGGACAGGGGTATCTCGGCTACACCTTC. As protein: CASSPGQGYLGYTF.

In this sample, this clonotype turned up a few times. V and J are TRBV10-3 and TRBJ2-3; D is perhaps TRBD1 (6 bases). V shed 4 bases and J shed 8 bases, with 7 bases lying between them. The length of the CDR3 is 11 residues. Looked up from germline, CDR1 is ENHRY and CDR2 is SYGVKD. CDR3 amino acids: CAISGGLTQYF. CDR3 coding DNA: TGTGCCATCAGTGGGGGGCTTACGCAGTATTTT.

The chain links TRBV12-3 or TRBV12-4 to TRBJ2-4, with 7 bases matching TRBD1. The trim removed 6 bases at V and 6 bases at J, leaving 5 bases unmatched. CDR3 size: 13 residues. In nucleotides, the CDR3 is TGTGCCAGCAGGCAGGGGGTCGGAAACATTCAGTACTTC. Protein sequence: CASRQGVGNIQYF.

This clonotype was observed many times. The chain is built from TRBV7-9 and TRBJ2-1; no definite D call. Between the trimmed V and J ends, which lost 10 bases and 15 bases, there was a span of 10 bases. This CDR3 has 8 residues. CDR1 and CDR2 from the germline V gene are SEHNR and FQNEAQ (reference sequence). The CDR3 region is CAIDPGFF. The DNA for the CDR3 is TGTGCCATCGACCCAGGGTTCTTC. The whole variable domain, remainder taken from reference TRBV7-9 and TRBJ2-1, is DTGVSQNPRHKITKRGQNVTFRCDPISEHNRLYWYRQTLGQGPEFLTYFQNEAQLEKSRLLSDRFSAERPKGSFSTLEIQRTEQGDSAMYLCAIDPGFFGPGTRLTVL.

The chain combines TRBV19 with TRBJ1-2; D not certain. The germline V gene encodes CDR1 LNHDA and CDR2 SQIVND (reference sequence). V lost 8 bases, J lost 4 bases, and 17 bases lay in between. The CDR3 sequence is 14 residues long. DNA for the CDR3: TGTGCCAGTTCTTACCGGACGGGAACCTATGGCTACACCTTC. Its protein product is CASSYRTGTYGYTF.

A few counts support this clonotype. The chain joins TRBV5-5 to TRBJ1-1; 8 bases map to TRBD1. Germline CDR1 reads SGHKS; CDR2 reads YYEKEE (reference sequence). V lost 0 bases, J lost 3 bases, and 7 bases stayed unmatched. This CDR3 spans 16 amino acids. CDR3 residues: CASSLASQGADTEAFF. The DNA for the CDR3 is TGTGCCAGCAGCTTGGCCTCTCAGGGGGCGGACACTGAAGCTTTCTTT.

The chain couples TRBV19 to TRBJ2-7; 9 bases agree with TRBD2. V trimming: 6 bases; J trimming: 7 bases; junction bases outside the gene matches: 10. There are 14 residues in the CDR3. Per germline, CDR1 LNHDA and CDR2 SQIVND (reference sequence). The CDR3 nucleotides are TGTGCCAGTAGAACAGTAGCGGGAGTGGGGGAGCAGTACGTC. Translated, it gives CASRTVAGVGEQYV.

This clonotype was seen many times. This rearrangement joins TRBV7-2 to TRBJ2-7; D is perhaps TRBD1 (6 bases). The CDR3 extends over 15 amino acids. CDR1 is SGHTA, CDR2 FQGNSA, per germline. V lost 6 bases to trimming and J lost 0 bases, with 15 bases between them. This chain's CDR3 is CASSRSTGSSYEQYF. In DNA form, the CDR3 reads TGTGCCAGCAGTAGATCGACAGGTAGCTCCTACGAGCAGTACTTC.

CDR3 amino acids: CASGSRQSSYNEQFF. The CDR3 region has the DNA TGTGCCAGCGGCAGTCGACAGTCCTCCTACAATGAGCAGTTCTTC. V and J are TRBV6-8 and TRBJ2-1, with D tentatively TRBD1 (5 bases). Trimming took 8 bases from V and 0 from J, leaving 14 bases between them. This CDR3 is built from 15 residues. CDR1 and CDR2 from the germline V gene are MNHGY and SAAAGT.

This clonotype was picked up a small number of times. The J gene is TRBJ2-1, the V gene TRBV10-3; D is unresolved. Germline CDR1 is ENHRY and CDR2 is SYGVKD. The germline V and J ends were trimmed by 0 bases and 8 bases, with 2 bases remaining between them. The CDR3 runs to 11 residues. The CDR3 is CAISESYEQFF. The CDR3 nucleotides read TGTGCCATCAGTGAGTCTTATGAGCAGTTCTTC.

V usage is TRBV10-3 and J usage is TRBJ2-7, with D possibly TRBD2 on 5 matching bases. V was clipped by 3 bases and J by 0 bases, with 6 bases between them. The CDR3 spans 13 residues. CDR1 is ENHRY and CDR2 is SYGVKD in the germline V gene. This CDR3 is CAISDGNSYEQYF. CDR3 DNA: TGTGCCATCAGTGACGGGAACTCCTACGAGCAGTACTTC.

This clonotype appeared many times. The genes are TRBV5-6 and TRBJ2-1; TRBD1 agrees at 7 bases. CDR3 length: 13 residues. Germline assignment: CDR1 SGHDT and CDR2 YYEEEE. With V trimmed by 3 bases and J by 10 bases, 7 bases remained unmatched. The CDR3 loop is CASSSTGQKEQFF. DNA for the CDR3: TGTGCCAGCAGCTCGACGGGACAGAAGGAGCAGTTCTTC.

The chain links TRBV12-3 or TRBV12-4 to TRBJ1-4; a possible D gene is TRBD1 (5 bases). Trimming left V 6 bases short and J 8 bases short, with 7 bases between. This CDR3 is built from 11 residues. The CDR3 protein is CASRGDEKLFF. CDR3 DNA sequence: TGTGCCAGCAGGGGGGACGAAAAACTGTTTTTT.

This clonotype was observed a handful of times. The chain has TRBV10-3 and TRBJ2-3; no firm D call. The CDR3 is 12 residues long. V was shortened by 3 bases and J by 6 bases, with 7 bases between the two germline ends. CDR1 is ENHRY, CDR2 SYGVKD, per germline. Here the CDR3 DNA reads TGTGCCATCAGTGATTGGGTCGATACGCAGTATTTT. Translation: CAISDWVDTQYF.

The CDR3 loop reads CASSGLATGEQYF. The DNA of the CDR3 is TGTGCCAGCAGTGGACTAGCGACCGGCGAGCAGTACTTC. This chain joins TRBV6-2 or TRBV6-3 and TRBJ2-7, with 9 bases matching TRBD2. Germline V lookup: CDR1 MNHEY, CDR2 SVGEGT. CDR3 length equals 13 residues. V dropped 5 bases and J dropped 6; count of bases not matched to a gene: 5.

This clonotype has only a few counts. This chain joins TRBV18 and TRBJ1-1; maybe TRBD1 (5 bases). Germline CDR1 is KGHSH and CDR2 is LQKENI. CDR3 length equals 14 residues. Trimming took off 2 bases at V and 3 bases at J, with 10 bases between the two ends. The CDR3 here is CASSPSLGDTEAFF. The CDR3 nucleotides are TGTGCCAGCTCACCATCTCTGGGGGACACTGAAGCTTTCTTT. Full variable domain (remainder filled in from reference TRBV18 and TRBJ1-1): NAGVMQNPRHLVRRRGQEARLRCSPMKGHSHVYWYRQLPEEGLKFMVYLQKENIIDESGMPKERFSAEFPKEGPSILRIQQVVRGDSAAYFCASSPSLGDTEAFFGQGTRLTVV.